Listed below are T cell receptor beta chains from one sample, sequenced in a study of cytomegalovirus exposure and HLA in healthy donors. The data were produced by immunoSEQ multiplex PCR, yet TCRdb's version contains in-frame clones alone and is incomplete. This table has around 230,000 clones, around 80% appearing once. The sample comprised PBMCs. These receptors all stem from a boy aged 10-17 years in good health and CMV-seronegative. Each CDR3 is given with its conserved first and last residue. D genes are given only for firm matches. Expanded clones are given a class, and other clones once, few, many or no size at all.

j_call	clone_size	v_call	d_call	cdr3_nt	cdr3_aa
TRBJ2-7	NA	TRBV6-5	TRBD2	TGTGCCAGCAGGGGACTAGCGGGATTCCTCGACGAGCAGTACTTC	CASRGLAGFLDEQYF
TRBJ1-2	few	TRBV7-2	NA	TGTGCCAGCAGCTTACTAGCTCCTTTTAACTATGGCTACACCTTC	CASSLLAPFNYGYTF
TRBJ1-1	NA	TRBV30	NA	TGTGCCTGGAGTAAATTACAGGTGAACACTGAAGCTTTCTTT	CAWSKLQVNTEAFF
TRBJ2-1	once	TRBV2	NA	TGTGCCAGCGACCCCCGGGAGACGTACAATGAGCAGTTCTTC	CASDPRETYNEQFF
TRBJ2-3	NA	TRBV6-5	TRBD2	TGTGCCAGCAGGCGGGGCGGGAGGGCCACAGATACGCAGTATTTT	CASRRGGRATDTQYF
TRBJ1-2	NA	TRBV27	NA	TGTGCCAGCAGTTTAAGGGGTAACTATGGCTACACCTTC	CASSLRGNYGYTF
TRBJ2-2	few	TRBV5-1	NA	TGCGCCAGCAGCTTGCCTGTTCTGGCGAGGACCGGGGAGCTGTTTTTT	CASSLPVLARTGELFF
TRBJ1-2	NA	TRBV10-3	NA	TGTGCCATCAGTGAGGAAGATGGCAGGGGAGTCTATGGCTACACCTTC	CAISEEDGRGVYGYTF
TRBJ2-7	NA	TRBV7-9	TRBD1	TGTGCCAGCAGCTTAGCCCTCCGACAGGGTCGAAAAACCTACGAGCAGTACTTC	CASSLALRQGRKTYEQYF
TRBJ2-7	few	TRBV5-4	NA	TGTGCCAGCAGCCTCCCCCCACCGAGCAATGAGCAGTACTTC	CASSLPPPSNEQYF
TRBJ2-1	NA	TRBV15	NA	TGTGCCACCAGCAGAGATCGAGGTTGGAATGAGCAGTTCTTC	CATSRDRGWNEQFF
TRBJ1-1	NA	TRBV11-3	NA	TGTGCCAGCAGCTTTTCAGAGGACACTGAAGCTTTCTTT	CASSFSEDTEAFF
TRBJ2-3	NA	TRBV4-1	NA	TGCGCCAGCCATGGGCTACCAAACACAGATACGCAGTATTTT	CASHGLPNTDTQYF
TRBJ2-7	NA	TRBV2	NA	TGTGCCAGCAGTGACAGGACATTAGTTAACTACGAGCAGTACTTC	CASSDRTLVNYEQYF
TRBJ2-2	NA	TRBV18	TRBD1	TGTGCCAGCTCAACGGGACAGGGGGCCGGGGAGCTGTTTTTT	CASSTGQGAGELFF
TRBJ1-2	NA	TRBV9	NA	TGTGCCAGCAGCTTCCCTTTCTCAGGGTCGGGTGGCTACACCTTC	CASSFPFSGSGGYTF
TRBJ1-3	NA	TRBV30	NA	TGTGCCTGGAGTGTACGCAGGGGCGGAAGCCTATCTGGAAACACCATATATTTT	CAWSVRRGGSLSGNTIYF
TRBJ1-2	NA	TRBV2	NA	TGTGCCAGCAGGCTAGAGGGTGAAGGCTACACCTTC	CASRLEGEGYTF
TRBJ2-3	NA	TRBV30	TRBD2	TGTGCCTGGAACTCGGGAGGGATTACAGATACGCAGTATTTT	CAWNSGGITDTQYF
TRBJ2-7	NA	TRBV27	TRBD1	TGTGCCAGCAGTTTCGGACAGGGCGGGATCTCCTACGAGCAGTACTTC	CASSFGQGGISYEQYF
TRBJ2-7	NA	TRBV7-7	TRBD2	TGTGCCAGCAGCCGACTAGCGGGGCCCCACGAGCAGTACTTC	CASSRLAGPHEQYF
TRBJ2-4	NA	TRBV2	NA	TGTGCCAGCAGTGATGTAGGGACTGGAATAGTGGGTATTCAGTACTTC	CASSDVGTGIVGIQYF
TRBJ1-2	NA	TRBV5-5	NA	TGTGCCAGCAGTTTACACGACTCCTATTATGGCTACACCTTC	CASSLHDSYYGYTF
TRBJ2-3	once	TRBV7-9	NA	TGTGCCAGCAGGAGTGGACAGAGCACAGATACGCAGTATTTT	CASRSGQSTDTQYF
TRBJ1-2	NA	TRBV27	NA	TGTGCCAGCAGTTTGAAATCTCAGGCCTATGGCTACACCTTC	CASSLKSQAYGYTF
TRBJ1-1	few	TRBV30	NA	TGTGCCTGGAGTGTTCACGTACGGGGGGCTGAAGCTTTCTTT	CAWSVHVRGAEAFF
TRBJ2-1	NA	TRBV5-4	TRBD2	TGTGCCAGCAGCCAACGGGAGGGAAGCAATGAGCAGTTCTTC	CASSQREGSNEQFF
TRBJ1-1	NA	TRBV10-3	TRBD1	TGTGCCATCAGTGAATGGGGACAGGGGAAAACTACTGAAGCTTTCTTT	CAISEWGQGKTTEAFF
TRBJ2-7	NA	TRBV5-4	NA	TGTGCCAGCAGCCTTAGCGGTAGCTCCTACGAGCAGTACTTC	CASSLSGSSYEQYF
TRBJ2-1	NA	TRBV11-3	NA	TGTGCCAGCAGCTTAGATGGAGCATCAAGCTCCTACAATGAGCAGTTCTTC	CASSLDGASSSYNEQFF
TRBJ2-1	NA	TRBV10-3	NA	TGTGCCATCAGTGAGGCGGGGGCGGAGAATGAGCAGTTCTTC	CAISEAGAENEQFF
TRBJ1-2	NA	TRBV5-5	NA	TGTGCCAGCAGCTTGGGTCCAGGGCGCGACTATGGCTACACCTTC	CASSLGPGRDYGYTF
TRBJ2-2	NA	TRBV5-1	TRBD1	TGCGCCAGCAGCCTGGGACAGCTCCTGAACACCGGGGAGCTGTTTTTT	CASSLGQLLNTGELFF
TRBJ2-1	NA	TRBV6-5	TRBD1	TGTGCCAGCAACAACCGGGACAGGGCCTACAATGAGCAGTTCTTC	CASNNRDRAYNEQFF
TRBJ2-5	NA	TRBV30	NA	TGTGCCTGGAGTGTATGGGTCCCCACGGGGACCCAGTACTTC	CAWSVWVPTGTQYF
TRBJ1-1	NA	TRBV5-1	NA	TGCGCCAGCAGCCACCTAGGGGTCACTGAAGCTTTCTTT	CASSHLGVTEAFF
TRBJ2-3	NA	TRBV4-1	NA	TGCGCCAGCAGCCAAGTAGAATTATCTAGCACAGATACGCAGTATTTT	CASSQVELSSTDTQYF
TRBJ2-5	NA	TRBV7-9	TRBD2	TGTGCCAGCAGCTCCACTAGCGGGAGGGCCAGAGAGACCCAGTACTTC	CASSSTSGRARETQYF
TRBJ2-7	NA	TRBV14	NA	TGTGCCAGCAGCCAAGTGGGACAACCCTACGAGCAGTACTTC	CASSQVGQPYEQYF
TRBJ2-7	NA	TRBV6-6	NA	TGTGCCAGCAGTCGACAATCCTACGAGCAGTACTTC	CASSRQSYEQYF
TRBJ1-2	NA	TRBV4-1	NA	TGCGCCAGCAGCCAAGTAAATCTTTTTGCCCCAGAGGGCTATGGCTACACCTTC	CASSQVNLFAPEGYGYTF
TRBJ1-2	NA	TRBV4-1	NA	TGCGCCAGCAGCCAAGGATTGACAGCCTATGGCTACACCTTC	CASSQGLTAYGYTF
TRBJ2-1	NA	TRBV5-4	NA	TGTGCCAGCACCCGAATAGGCGAGGGTGAGCAGTTCTTC	CASTRIGEGEQFF
TRBJ1-1	NA	TRBV29-1	TRBD1	TGCAGCGTAGGACAGGTCGCCACTGAAGCTTTCTTT	CSVGQVATEAFF
TRBJ2-1	NA	TRBV29-1	TRBD2	TGCAGCGTTGTTAGACTAGCGGGAGATGGGAATGAGCAGTTCTTC	CSVVRLAGDGNEQFF
TRBJ2-2	NA	TRBV19	TRBD1	TGTGCCAGTAGTGGGACAGGGGGCGCCGGGGAGCTGTTTTTT	CASSGTGGAGELFF
TRBJ2-5	NA	TRBV4-2	TRBD2	TGTGCCAGCAGCCAGGGACTAGCGGGGGGGCCTGAGACCCAGTACTTC	CASSQGLAGGPETQYF
TRBJ2-1	NA	TRBV5-1	TRBD2	TGCGCCAGCAGCTTGGGGGGCGGGAGAGCCTACAATGAGCAGTTCTTC	CASSLGGGRAYNEQFF
TRBJ2-1	once	TRBV5-1	TRBD1	TGCGCCAGCAGCTTGGAGCCTCCTGGGACAGGGATCAATGAGCAGTTCTTC	CASSLEPPGTGINEQFF
TRBJ2-3	once	TRBV19	NA	TGTGCCAGTAGTATCGAGCTCACAGATACGCAGTATTTT	CASSIELTDTQYF
TRBJ2-7	once	TRBV5-5	NA	TGTGCCAGCAGCTTGGTGGCAACAGGGCCGGTCGAGCAGTACTTC	CASSLVATGPVEQYF
TRBJ2-7	few	TRBV5-1	TRBD1	TGCGCCAGCAGCTCGGACACGGGACAGGCTTACGAGCAGTACTTC	CASSSDTGQAYEQYF
TRBJ1-5	NA	TRBV4-1	NA	TGCGCCAGCAGCCCACAAGAAGGGGGTTATCAGCCCCAGCATTTT	CASSPQEGGYQPQHF
TRBJ1-6	NA	TRBV15	TRBD1	TGTGCCACCAGCAGGACAGGGGGTAATTCACCCCTCCACTTT	CATSRTGGNSPLHF
TRBJ2-7	once	TRBV11-3	NA	TGTGCCAGCAGCTTAGAGCTCTTCCGAGAGACACACTACGAGCAGTACTTC	CASSLELFRETHYEQYF
TRBJ1-4	few	TRBV29-1	TRBD1	TGCAGCGCCGCGGGACAGGGAGGATTCAAAGAAAAACTGTTTTTT	CSAAGQGGFKEKLFF
TRBJ2-2	few	TRBV27	NA	TGTGCCAGCAGTGCGGCTACAGGGCGAAGGATCACCGGGGAGCTGTTTTTT	CASSAATGRRITGELFF
TRBJ1-5	once	TRBV6-1	NA	TGTGCCAGCAGTACCCTTTCCGGTCAGCCCCAGCATTTT	CASSTLSGQPQHF
TRBJ1-2	few	TRBV5-4	NA	TGTGCCAGCAGCTTGTGGCGGGATGGCTACACCTTC	CASSLWRDGYTF